This passage covers 32 T cell receptor beta chains from one sample sequenced in a study of glioma-infiltrating T cells after dendritic cell vaccination. Some clones are missing from TCRdb's copy, which holds only in-frame ones; the method was immunoSEQ multiplex PCR. The sample carries more than 9,000 clones, roughly 77% recorded once. Time point meaning: after dendritic cell vaccination, including at tumor progression/relapse. Sample: blood, taken after dendritic cell vaccination. The receptors come from a human donor with glioblastoma.

About this clone: At one end, the junction sequence differs from germline, possibly due to a read error. V is TRBV7-7 and J is TRBJ2-1; no clear D. Germline loops: CDR1 SSHAT, CDR2 FNYEAQ (reference sequence). The CDR3 contains 14 residues. CDR3 sequence reads: CASSLAGLNNEQFF. The CDR3 DNA follows: TGTGCTAGCAGCTTAGCTGGCTTGAACAATGAGCAGTTCTTC. Filled out from reference TRBV7-7 and TRBJ2-1, the complete variable domain reads GAGVSQSPRYKVTKRGQDVTLRCDPISSHATLYWYQQALGQGPEFLTYFNYEAQPDKSGLPSDRFSAERPEGSISTLTIQRTEQRDSAMYRCASSLAGLNNEQFFGPGTRLTVL.

This clone was seen a few times. This rearrangement joins TRBV27 to TRBJ2-5, with no clear D. The CDR3 has 13 residues. Between the trimmed V and J ends, which lost 3 bases and 9 bases, there was a span of 14 bases. Germline CDR1 MNHEY, CDR2 SMNVEV (reference sequence). The CDR3 loop is CASSLTSKRSQYF. The CDR3 DNA reads TGTGCCAGCAGTTTGACATCCAAGAGATCCCAGTACTTC.

The CDR3 nucleotides are TGTGCCAGCACCCAGTCAGGGAATGGCTACACCTTC. Its protein is CASTQSGNGYTF. V gene TRBV6-6 combines with J gene TRBJ1-2; possible D gene TRBD1, 5 bases. The V end lost 7 bases, the J end lost 6 bases, and 12 bases lay between the germline ends. The CDR3 has 12 residues. CDR1 MNHNY and CDR2 SVGAGI come from the germline V gene (reference sequence).

This chain connects TRBV4-2 to TRBJ2-2; 10 bases are shared with TRBD2. Germline assignment: CDR1 LGHNA and CDR2 YNFKEQ. CDR3 length: 18 amino acids. V shed 2 bases and J 7 bases; nucleotides not matched to a gene: 13. DNA for the CDR3: TGTGCCAGCAGCCAACTGTCGGCGTCTAGCGGGAGTGGCGGGGAGCTGTTTTTT. This sequence encodes CASSQLSASSGSGGELFF.

The CDR3 DNA sequence: TGCGCCAGCAGCCCGAGGGGGGGCGGGGGTAGTTCGGGTACATACGAGCAGTACTTC. Translated: CASSPRGGGGSSGTYEQYF. The rearrangement uses TRBV4-3 and TRBJ2-7; possibly TRBD2 for D (7 bases). Germline CDR1 and CDR2: LGHNA and YSLEER. V was trimmed by 4 bases and J by 4 bases, leaving 29 bases between them. The CDR3 loop spans 19 amino acids.

The V gene is TRBV7-3, the J gene TRBJ2-5; 9 bases agree with TRBD2. Germline assignment: CDR1 SGHTA and CDR2 FQGTGA. Trimming cost V 6 bases and J 4 bases; bases outside gene matches: 15. The CDR3 length is 17 residues. CDR3 coding DNA: TGTGCCAGCAGAAAAGGGGGTCCGGCGGGAGGGGTAGAGACCCAGTACTTC. It translates to CASRKGGPAGGVETQYF.

The chain employs TRBV6-1 and TRBJ2-1; TRBD2 might be the D (7 bases). The CDR3 consists of 14 residues. Germline lookup yields CDR1 MNHNS and CDR2 SASEGT. Trimming cost V 8 bases and J 2 bases, with 13 bases left between them. For the CDR3, the DNA is TGTGCCAGCTTAGGGGGGGGCGCCTACAATGAGCAGTTCTTC. As protein: CASLGGGAYNEQFF.

The chain couples TRBV5-1 to TRBJ2-1; 11 bases map to TRBD2. CDR1 SGHRS and CDR2 YFSETQ come from the germline V gene. The ends lost 2 bases at V and 12 bases at J; junction bases unmatched: 16. This CDR3 spans 17 amino acids. The CDR3 coding sequence is TGCGCCAGCAGCTTCACCGCGGCTTCTAGCGGGAGGCATTGGCAGTTCTTC. Its translation is CASSFTAASSGRHWQFF.

The gene calls are TRBV5-4 and TRBJ2-1, with a tentative D call TRBD1 (6 bases). There are 14 residues in the CDR3. The germline V and J ends were trimmed by 4 bases and 8 bases, with 16 bases remaining between them. The germline V gene encodes CDR1 SGHNT and CDR2 YYREEE (reference sequence). In DNA, the CDR3 is TGTGCCAGCAGCAAACCACAGGGAAAGGATGAGCAGTTCTTC. Its translation: CASSKPQGKDEQFF.

CDR3 protein: CASSFNPGGSGQPQHF. DNA for the CDR3: TGTGCCAGCAGTTTCAATCCAGGGGGAAGTGGACAGCCCCAGCATTTT. V usage is TRBV28 and J usage is TRBJ1-5; TRBD1 agrees at 7 bases. CDR1 MDHEN and CDR2 SYDVKM come from the germline V gene. The ends lost 3 bases at V and 7 bases at J; junction bases unmatched: 12. This CDR3 region has 16 residues. The complete variable domain, with remaining parts taken from reference TRBV28 and TRBJ1-5, reads DVKVTQSSRYLVKRTGEKVFLECVQDMDHENMFWYRQDPGLGLRLIYFSYDVKMKEKGDIPEGYSVSREKKERFSLILESASTNQTSMYLCASSFNPGGSGQPQHFGDGTRLSIL.

The chain is built from TRBV6-4 and TRBJ1-3; the match to TRBD1 covers 7 bases. The CDR3 sequence is 16 residues long. V shed 2 bases and J 1 base; nucleotides not matched to a gene: 5. CDR1 and CDR2 from the germline V gene are MRHNA and SNTAGT. The CDR3 loop reads CASSDPRQGSGNTIYF. The CDR3 coding sequence is TGTGCCAGCAGTGACCCTAGACAGGGTTCTGGAAACACCATATATTTT.

This clone turned up a few times. V is TRBV28 and J is TRBJ1-1, with 8 bases that match TRBD1. CDR1 and CDR2 (germline): MDHEN, SYDVKM. Trimming cost V 6 bases and J 8 bases; bases outside gene matches: 8. The CDR3 is 13 residues long. The CDR3 is CASSLDRGLEAFF. CDR3 in DNA: TGTGCCAGCAGCCTAGACAGGGGTTTGGAAGCTTTCTTT.

The rearrangement links TRBV10-3 to TRBJ2-7; a possible D gene is TRBD1 (5 bases). Trimming left V 0 bases short and J 9 bases short, with 15 bases between. Germline V gene sequence: CDR1 ENHRY, CDR2 SYGVKD. The CDR3 consists of 14 residues. Written as DNA, the CDR3 is TGTGCCATCAGTGAGTCGGGGCAGGGCCGCCGGCAGTACTTC. As protein: CAISESGQGRRQYF.

This rearrangement joins TRBV27 to TRBJ2-7, with 7 positions matching TRBD2. The ends lost 0 bases at V and 5 bases at J; junction bases unmatched: 4. The CDR3 is 14 amino acids. Germline CDR1 and CDR2: MNHEY and SMNVEV (reference sequence). CDR3: CASSLSEAGDEQYF. CDR3 coding DNA: TGTGCCAGCAGTTTATCGGAGGCGGGAGACGAGCAGTACTTC.

The chain combines TRBV6-6 with TRBJ1-2, with 7 bases identical to TRBD1. Germline V gene sequence: CDR1 MNHNY, CDR2 SVGAGI (reference sequence). The V segment lost 0 bases and the J segment 6 bases; nucleotides outside the gene matches: 7. CDR3 size: 15 residues. The CDR3 DNA reads as TGTGCCAGCAGTTACTCCATTGAAGGGGGCCATGGCTACACCTTC. Protein product: CASSYSIEGGHGYTF.

J is TRBJ2-1 and V is TRBV25-1; TRBD1 aligns across 9 bases. Germline trimming cut 3 bases from V and 4 bases from J; bases unmatched to any gene: 7. There are 16 residues in the CDR3. CDR1 and CDR2 (germline): MGHDK, SYGVNS. The chain's CDR3 is CASSERRGTGYNEQFF. The CDR3 region has the DNA TGTGCCAGCAGTGAGCGACGGGGGACAGGGTACAATGAGCAGTTCTTC.

The chain employs TRBV18 and TRBJ2-1, with D tentatively TRBD2 (6 bases). The CDR3 loop spans 15 amino acids. Trimming took off 0 bases at V and 6 bases at J, with 12 bases between the two ends. Germline lookup yields CDR1 KGHSH and CDR2 LQKENI. The CDR3 reads CASSPPGLALNEQFF. The CDR3 DNA reads TGTGCCAGCTCACCACCGGGACTGGCCCTCAATGAGCAGTTCTTC.

This chain uses TRBV18 with TRBJ1-2, with 7 nucleotides matching TRBD1. CDR3 length: 15 amino acids. The trim removed 3 bases at V and 8 bases at J, leaving 12 bases unmatched. CDR1 is KGHSH, CDR2 LQKENI, per germline. The DNA for the CDR3 is TGTGCCAGCTCACCGACGGACAGGTCTTTGAGAGGCTACACCTTC. Residues: CASSPTDRSLRGYTF. Full variable domain (outside the CDR3, taken from reference TRBV18 and TRBJ1-2): NAGVMQNPRHLVRRRGQEARLRCSPMKGHSHVYWYRQLPEEGLKFMVYLQKENIIDESGMPKERFSAEFPKEGPSILRIQQVVRGDSAAYFCASSPTDRSLRGYTFGSGTRLTVV.

CDR3 nucleotides: TGTGCCAGCAGCTTAGGCAGGGGAAAGTACGAGCAGTACTTC. Amino acid sequence: CASSLGRGKYEQYF. This chain uses TRBV5-4 with TRBJ2-7; a possible D gene is TRBD1 (6 bases). The CDR3 is 14 residues long. Germline CDR1 SGHNT, CDR2 YYREEE (reference sequence). The germline V and J ends were trimmed by 2 bases and 4 bases, with 13 bases remaining between them.

The CDR3 sequence: CASSLTPGLAGRNTPADTQYF. Here the CDR3 DNA reads TGTGCCAGCTCACTAACTCCGGGACTAGCGGGACGCAACACCCCCGCAGATACGCAGTATTTT. The rearrangement links TRBV18 to TRBJ2-3; 13 positions match TRBD2. The germline gives CDR1 KGHSH, CDR2 LQKENI. With 4 bases clipped from V and 4 bases from J, the junction kept 20 bases outside the gene matches. CDR3 length: 21 residues.

V gene TRBV28 combines with J gene TRBJ1-2, with 9 bases matching TRBD1. With V trimmed by 5 bases and J by 5 bases, 9 bases remained unmatched. The germline CDR1 and CDR2 sequences are MDHEN and SYDVKM. The CDR3 is made up of 15 amino acids. CDR3 amino acids: CASSETGGRRYGYTF. CDR3 DNA: TGTGCCAGCAGTGAGACAGGGGGAAGACGTTATGGCTACACCTTC.

The rearrangement uses TRBV6-5 and TRBJ2-3, with a possible D match to TRBD2 (6 bases). The CDR3 sequence is 14 residues long. Trimming took 6 bases from V and 2 from J, leaving 12 bases between them. The germline gives CDR1 MNHEY, CDR2 SVGAGI. The CDR3 DNA is TGTGCCAGCAGAGCCCGGGGGTTCACAGATACGCAGTATTTT. Amino acid sequence: CASRARGFTDTQYF.

The V gene is TRBV7-9, the J gene TRBJ2-7; TRBD2 is a possible D gene (6 bases). The ends were cut back, 5 bases at V and 3 bases at J, with 17 bases in the middle. CDR3 length: 15 residues. Germline assignment: CDR1 SEHNR and CDR2 FQNEAQ (reference sequence). The CDR3 loop is CASSTTGGSNYEQYF. The CDR3 region has the DNA TGTGCCAGCAGCACAACTGGGGGGAGTAACTACGAGCAGTACTTC.

The chain uses TRBV7-9 and TRBJ2-1; 8 bases match TRBD1. Trimming at V came to 1 base and at J to 7 bases, leaving 9 bases not matched to a gene. The CDR3 spans 16 residues. CDR1 is SEHNR, CDR2 FQNEAQ, per germline (reference sequence). The CDR3 DNA reads TGTGCCAGCAGCTTAGGGAGGGGGACAGGAGGGAATGAGCAGTTCTTC. Translation gives CASSLGRGTGGNEQFF.

V usage is TRBV10-3 and J usage is TRBJ2-7; D might be TRBD2 (6 bases). CDR1 and CDR2 from the germline V gene are ENHRY and SYGVKD. With 3 bases removed from V and 4 bases from J, the gap between germline ends came to 13 bases. The length of the CDR3 is 14 residues. CDR3 protein: CAISDQGRGYEQYF. CDR3 nucleotides: TGTGCCATCAGTGACCAGGGTCGGGGGTACGAGCAGTACTTC.

The J gene is TRBJ2-5, the V gene TRBV6-5; D possibly corresponds to TRBD2 (6 bases). The CDR3 is 14 residues long. Trimming left V 0 bases short and J 5 bases short, with 10 bases between. Germline values: CDR1 MNHEY, CDR2 SVGAGI. CDR3 DNA: TGTGCCAGCAGTTACTCGTCGGGGGTGGAGACCCAGTACTTC. It translates to CASSYSSGVETQYF.

This clone has a handful of counts. V gene TRBV28 combines with J gene TRBJ1-5; the D is unclear. Germline assignment: CDR1 MDHEN and CDR2 SYDVKM. The CDR3 is 12 amino acids. Trimming took 3 bases from V and 3 from J, leaving 3 bases between them. The chain's CDR3 is CASSFYNQPQHF. DNA of the CDR3: TGTGCCAGCAGTTTTTACAATCAGCCCCAGCATTTT. The whole variable domain, remainder taken from reference TRBV28 and TRBJ1-5, is DVKVTQSSRYLVKRTGEKVFLECVQDMDHENMFWYRQDPGLGLRLIYFSYDVKMKEKGDIPEGYSVSREKKERFSLILESASTNQTSMYLCASSFYNQPQHFGDGTRLSIL.

The chain couples TRBV10-3 to TRBJ2-2; tentative D call: TRBD1 (6 bases). V was trimmed by 0 bases and J by 4 bases, leaving 12 bases between them. Germline CDR1 is ENHRY and CDR2 is SYGVKD. The CDR3 contains 16 residues. The CDR3 loop is CAISESDSPVTGELFF. The DNA of the CDR3 is TGTGCCATCAGTGAGTCGGACAGTCCTGTCACCGGGGAGCTGTTTTTT.

The V and J genes are TRBV6-6 and TRBJ2-7, with 8 bases that match TRBD2. The CDR3 is 13 residues long. With 8 bases clipped from V and 4 bases from J, the junction kept 7 bases outside the gene matches. Looked up from germline, CDR1 is MNHNY and CDR2 is SVGAGI (reference sequence). CDR3 region: CASWRAGEYEQYF. The CDR3 DNA sequence: TGTGCCAGCTGGAGAGCGGGAGAGTACGAGCAGTACTTC.

This clone was counted only a few times. The chain links TRBV6-5 to TRBJ2-7, with D possibly matching TRBD1 (5 bases). The ends were cut back, 5 bases at V and 5 bases at J, with 19 bases in the middle. The CDR3 consists of 15 residues. Per germline, CDR1 MNHEY and CDR2 SVGAGI. CDR3 sequence: CASSANPGQYNEQYF. The DNA of the CDR3 is TGTGCCAGCAGTGCGAATCCAGGGCAATACAACGAGCAGTACTTC.

Only a few counts were recorded for this clone. V is TRBV4-3 and J is TRBJ1-1; D remains unclear. V gave up 0 bases and J gave up 4 bases, with 9 bases separating them. The V gene's germline CDR1 is LGHNA and CDR2 YSLEER. The CDR3 length is 14 residues. The CDR3 protein is CASSQDSRFTEAFF. As DNA, the CDR3 is TGCGCCAGCAGCCAAGATTCGCGGTTCACTGAAGCTTTCTTT.

The gene calls are TRBV11-2 and TRBJ2-3; D is perhaps TRBD2 (6 bases). The CDR3 extends over 16 amino acids. Germline CDR1 and CDR2: SGHAT and FQNNGV. V lost 0 bases and J lost 6, with 16 bases in between. The CDR3 DNA sequence: TGTGCCAGCAGCTTAGAAGGAGGGCTAGGGGCGGATACGCAGTATTTT. It translates to CASSLEGGLGADTQYF.